At least ten counts were recorded for the clone carrying this T cell receptor (beta chain). As yet, its antigen is unknown. The entry originates in a study of read filtering for tumor transcriptome and immune sequencing. Study-level background: The cohort had roughly 16 men and around 15 women aged roughly 40 to 90, mean around 63 years.

General observations from the study: RNA-seq captured clonotypes less deeply and reliably than IR-seq.

Germline CDR1 and CDR2: DFQATT and SNEGSKA (reference sequence). V was trimmed by 6 bases and J by 2 bases, leaving 17 bases between them. The CDR3 sequence is 16 residues long. This library used roughly 430 ng RNA and molecular barcoded adaptors spanning alpha/delta and beta/gamma chains. MiXCR, run by TCRdb on the reads, gives a single entry per CDR3 protein. The sample includes roughly 49,000 distinct CDR3 sequences, around 20% of them seen just once. This receptor was identified in a donor aged 40 or over with multiple myeloma. Sequenced: a population of CD138-negative cells sorted from bone marrow. The genes are TRBV20-1 and TRBJ2-6; weak D call: TRBD1 (5 bases). CDR3 DNA sequence: TGCAGTGCCCTGAGGCAGGGATCCCCTGGGGCCAACGTCCTGACTTTC. This codes for CSALRQGSPGANVLTF.